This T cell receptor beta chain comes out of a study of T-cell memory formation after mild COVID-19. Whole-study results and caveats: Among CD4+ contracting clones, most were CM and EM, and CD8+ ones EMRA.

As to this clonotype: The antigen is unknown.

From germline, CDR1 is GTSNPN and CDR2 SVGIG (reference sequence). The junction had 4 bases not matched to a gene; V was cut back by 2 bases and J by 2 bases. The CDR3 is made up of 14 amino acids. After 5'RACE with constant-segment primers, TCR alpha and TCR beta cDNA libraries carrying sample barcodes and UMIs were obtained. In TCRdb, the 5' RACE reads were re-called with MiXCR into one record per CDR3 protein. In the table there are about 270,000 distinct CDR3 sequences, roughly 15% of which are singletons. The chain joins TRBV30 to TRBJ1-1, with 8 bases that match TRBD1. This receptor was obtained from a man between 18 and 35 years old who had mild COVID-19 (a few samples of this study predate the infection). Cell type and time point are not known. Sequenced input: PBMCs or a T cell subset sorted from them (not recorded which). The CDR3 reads CAWSRQGINTEAFF. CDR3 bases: TGTGCCTGGAGTAGACAGGGGATTAACACTGAAGCTTTCTTT.